The clone carrying this T cell receptor (beta chain) appeared a few times. Germline V gives CDR1 MNHEY, CDR2 SMNVEV (reference sequence). Trimming stripped 10 bases from V and 3 bases from J, with 14 bases between. This CDR3 has 13 residues. One entry per CDR3 protein, called by TCRdb with MiXCR from the RACE reads. Among about 120,000 distinct CDR3 sequences, around 10% were seen once, and the ten largest hold about 1.4%. The time point: patch test 1, 2 weeks after DPC sensitization. Treatment meaning: therapeutic diphenylcyclopropenone sensitization with weekly scalp DPC. The data were obtained in a study of human T cells and chemical hapten exposure.

The chain carries TRBV27 and TRBJ2-3; D is uncertain. This TCR was sampled from a woman between 45 and 60 years old with alopecia areata. Some clones in this sample may be carry-over from other donors' samples. The material was whole blood, obtained in connection with sensitization to the hapten diphenylcyclopropenone (DPC). CDR3 sequence reads: CATKVQGTDTQYF. DNA for the CDR3: TGTGCCACCAAGGTCCAAGGAACAGATACGCAGTATTTT.